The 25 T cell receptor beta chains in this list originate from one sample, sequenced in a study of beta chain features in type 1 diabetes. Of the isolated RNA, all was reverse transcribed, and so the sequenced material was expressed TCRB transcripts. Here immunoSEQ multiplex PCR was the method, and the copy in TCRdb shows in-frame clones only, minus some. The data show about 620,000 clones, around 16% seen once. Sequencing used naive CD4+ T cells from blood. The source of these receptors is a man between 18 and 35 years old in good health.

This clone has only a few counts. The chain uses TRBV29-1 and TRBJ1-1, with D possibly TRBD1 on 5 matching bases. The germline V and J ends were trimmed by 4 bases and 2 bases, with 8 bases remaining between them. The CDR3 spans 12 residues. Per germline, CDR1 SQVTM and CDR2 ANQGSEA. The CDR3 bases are TGCAGCGTTGTTCGGACAAACACTGAAGCTTTCTTT. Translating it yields CSVVRTNTEAFF. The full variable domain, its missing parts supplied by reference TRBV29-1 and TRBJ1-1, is SAVISQKPSRDICQRGTSLTIQCQVDSQVTMMFWYRQQPGQSLTLIATANQGSEATYESGFVIDKFPISRPNLTFSTLTVSNMSPEDSSIYLCSVVRTNTEAFFGQGTRLTVV.

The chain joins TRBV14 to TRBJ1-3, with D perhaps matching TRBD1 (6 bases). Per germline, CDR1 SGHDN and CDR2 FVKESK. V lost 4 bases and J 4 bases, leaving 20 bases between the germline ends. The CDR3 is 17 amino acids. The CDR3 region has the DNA TGTGCCAGCAGCCTACGACGGAACAGGGTGGCCGGAAACACCATATATTTT. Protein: CASSLRRNRVAGNTIYF. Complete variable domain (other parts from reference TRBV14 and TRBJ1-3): EAGVTQFPSHSVIEKGQTVTLRCDPISGHDNLYWYRRVMGKEIKFLLHFVKESKQDESGMPNNRFLAERTGGTYSTLKVQPAELEDSGVYFCASSLRRNRVAGNTIYFGEGSWLTVV.

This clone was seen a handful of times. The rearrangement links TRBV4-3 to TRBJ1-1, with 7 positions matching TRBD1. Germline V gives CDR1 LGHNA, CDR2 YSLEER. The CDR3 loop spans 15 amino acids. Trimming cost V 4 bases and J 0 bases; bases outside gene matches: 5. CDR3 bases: TGCGCCAGCAGCCCCACACAGGGGATGAACACTGAAGCTTTCTTT. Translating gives CASSPTQGMNTEAFF.

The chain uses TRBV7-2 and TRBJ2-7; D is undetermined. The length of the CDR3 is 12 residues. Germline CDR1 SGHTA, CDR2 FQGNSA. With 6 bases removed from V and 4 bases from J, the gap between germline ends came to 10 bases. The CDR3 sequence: CASSRGPYEQYF. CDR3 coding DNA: TGTGCCAGCAGTAGAGGACCTTACGAGCAGTACTTC.

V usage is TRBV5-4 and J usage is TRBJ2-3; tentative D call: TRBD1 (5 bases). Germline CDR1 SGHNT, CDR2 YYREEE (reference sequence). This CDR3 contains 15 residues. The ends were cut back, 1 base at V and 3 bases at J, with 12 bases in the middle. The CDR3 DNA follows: TGTGCCAGCAGCTTGCGGCGACAGAAAACAGATACGCAGTATTTT. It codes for CASSLRRQKTDTQYF.

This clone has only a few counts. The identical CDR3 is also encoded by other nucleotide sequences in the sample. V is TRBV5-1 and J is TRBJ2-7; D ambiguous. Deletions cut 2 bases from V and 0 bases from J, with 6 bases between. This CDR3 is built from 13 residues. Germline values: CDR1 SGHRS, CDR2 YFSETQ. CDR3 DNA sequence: TGCGCCAGCAGCTTACCGAGCTCCTACGAGCAGTACTTC. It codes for CASSLPSSYEQYF.

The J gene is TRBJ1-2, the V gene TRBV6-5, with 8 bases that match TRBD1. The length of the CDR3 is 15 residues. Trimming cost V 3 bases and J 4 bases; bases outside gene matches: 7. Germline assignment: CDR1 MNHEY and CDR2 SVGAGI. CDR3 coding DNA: TGTGCCAGCAGTTATAACAGGGGGGGAAGCTATGGCTACACCTTC. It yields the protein CASSYNRGGSYGYTF.

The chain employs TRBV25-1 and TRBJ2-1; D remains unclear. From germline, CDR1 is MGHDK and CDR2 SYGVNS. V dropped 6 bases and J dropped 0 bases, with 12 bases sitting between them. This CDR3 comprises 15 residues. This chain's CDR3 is CASRADGSSYNEQFF. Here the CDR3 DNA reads TGTGCCAGCAGAGCCGACGGATCCTCCTACAATGAGCAGTTCTTC.

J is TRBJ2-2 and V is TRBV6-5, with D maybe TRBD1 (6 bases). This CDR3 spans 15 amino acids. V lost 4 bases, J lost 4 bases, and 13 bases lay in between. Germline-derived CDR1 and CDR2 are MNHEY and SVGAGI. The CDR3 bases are TGTGCCAGCAGTTCTCCCGGACAGTCCACCGGGGAGCTGTTTTTT. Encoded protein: CASSSPGQSTGELFF.

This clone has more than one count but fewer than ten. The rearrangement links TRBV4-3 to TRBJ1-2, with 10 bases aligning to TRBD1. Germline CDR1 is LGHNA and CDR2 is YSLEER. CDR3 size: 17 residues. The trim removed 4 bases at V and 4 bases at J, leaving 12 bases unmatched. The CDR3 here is CASSPPPVGTGAYGYTF. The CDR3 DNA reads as TGCGCCAGCAGCCCCCCCCCTGTTGGGACAGGGGCCTATGGCTACACCTTC.

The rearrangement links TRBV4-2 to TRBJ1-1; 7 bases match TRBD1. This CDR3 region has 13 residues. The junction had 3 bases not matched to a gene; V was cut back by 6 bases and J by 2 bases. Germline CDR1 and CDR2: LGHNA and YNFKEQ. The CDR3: CASRGQLNTEAFF. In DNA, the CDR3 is TGTGCCAGCAGGGGACAGCTTAACACTGAAGCTTTCTTT.

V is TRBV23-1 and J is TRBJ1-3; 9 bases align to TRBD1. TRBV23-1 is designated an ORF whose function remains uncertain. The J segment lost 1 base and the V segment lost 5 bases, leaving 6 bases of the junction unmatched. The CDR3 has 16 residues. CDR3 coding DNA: TGCGCCAGCAGTTGCCGGGACAGGGTTTCTGGAAACACCATATATTTT. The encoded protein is CASSCRDRVSGNTIYF.

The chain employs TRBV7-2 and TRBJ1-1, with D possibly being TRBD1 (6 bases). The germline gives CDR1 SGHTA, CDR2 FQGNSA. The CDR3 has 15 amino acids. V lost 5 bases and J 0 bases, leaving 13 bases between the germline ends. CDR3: CASSPPGHMNTEAFF. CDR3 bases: TGTGCCAGCAGCCCACCGGGACATATGAACACTGAAGCTTTCTTT.

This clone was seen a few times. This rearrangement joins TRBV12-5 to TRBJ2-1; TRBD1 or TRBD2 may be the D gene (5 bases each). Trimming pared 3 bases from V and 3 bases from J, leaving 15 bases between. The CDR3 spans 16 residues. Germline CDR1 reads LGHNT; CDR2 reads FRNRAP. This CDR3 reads CASGFRAGSIYNEQFF. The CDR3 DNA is TGTGCTAGTGGTTTCAGGGCGGGTTCAATCTACAATGAGCAGTTCTTC.

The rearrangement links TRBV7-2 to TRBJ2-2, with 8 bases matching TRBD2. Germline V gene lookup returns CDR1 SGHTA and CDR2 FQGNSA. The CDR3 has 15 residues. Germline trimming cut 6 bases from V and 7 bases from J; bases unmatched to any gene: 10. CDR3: CASSRSGLVYGELFF. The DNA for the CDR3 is TGTGCCAGCAGTCGTTCGGGACTAGTATACGGGGAGCTGTTTTTT. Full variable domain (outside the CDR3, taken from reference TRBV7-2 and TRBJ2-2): GAGVSQSPSNKVTEKGKDVELRCDPISGHTALYWYRQSLGQGLEFLIYFQGNSAPDKSGLPSDRFSAERTGGSVSTLTIQRTQQEDSAVYLCASSRSGLVYGELFFGEGSRLTVL.

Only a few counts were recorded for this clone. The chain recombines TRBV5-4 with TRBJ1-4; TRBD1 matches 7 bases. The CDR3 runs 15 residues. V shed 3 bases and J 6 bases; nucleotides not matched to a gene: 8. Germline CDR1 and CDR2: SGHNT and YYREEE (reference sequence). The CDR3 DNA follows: TGTGCCAGCAGCTCTCGACAGGGAAGTTATGAAAAACTGTTTTTT. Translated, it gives CASSSRQGSYEKLFF.

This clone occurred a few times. The CDR3 sequence is CASSQESYSGIRYF. The DNA of the CDR3 is TGTGCCAGCAGCCAAGAGTCCTACTCGGGAATAAGGTACTTC. The V gene is TRBV4-2, the J gene TRBJ2-4; tentative D call: TRBD2 (5 bases). The CDR3 extends over 14 amino acids. Germline-derived CDR1 and CDR2 are LGHNA and YNFKEQ. The V gene lost 0 bases and the J gene lost 15 bases, with 18 bases spanning the gap.

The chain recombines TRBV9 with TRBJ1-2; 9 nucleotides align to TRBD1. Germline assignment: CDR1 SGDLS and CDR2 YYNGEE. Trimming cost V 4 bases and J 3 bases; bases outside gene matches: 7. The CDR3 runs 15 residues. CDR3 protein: CASSLTGGLDYGYTF. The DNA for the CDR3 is TGTGCCAGCAGCTTAACAGGGGGCTTGGACTATGGCTACACCTTC.

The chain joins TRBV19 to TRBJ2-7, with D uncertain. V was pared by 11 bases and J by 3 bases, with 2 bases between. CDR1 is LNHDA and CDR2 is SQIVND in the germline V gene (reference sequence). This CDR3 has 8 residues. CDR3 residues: CARYEQYF. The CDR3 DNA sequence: TGTGCCCGCTACGAGCAGTACTTC.

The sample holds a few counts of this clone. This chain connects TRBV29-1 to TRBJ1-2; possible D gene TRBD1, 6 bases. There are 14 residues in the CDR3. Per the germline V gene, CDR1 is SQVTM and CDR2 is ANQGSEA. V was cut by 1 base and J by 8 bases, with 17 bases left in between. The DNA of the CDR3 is TGCAGCGTTGAAGTTGGGCTGGGGGCGAGGGGCTACACCTTC. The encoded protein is CSVEVGLGARGYTF.

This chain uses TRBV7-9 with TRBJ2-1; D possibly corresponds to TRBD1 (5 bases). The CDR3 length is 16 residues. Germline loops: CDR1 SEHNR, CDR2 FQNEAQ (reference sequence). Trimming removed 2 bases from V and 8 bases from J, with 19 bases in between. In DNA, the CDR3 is TGTGCCAGCAGCTTACGAAAAAACAGGCGAGTCGATGAGCAGTTCTTC. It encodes CASSLRKNRRVDEQFF.

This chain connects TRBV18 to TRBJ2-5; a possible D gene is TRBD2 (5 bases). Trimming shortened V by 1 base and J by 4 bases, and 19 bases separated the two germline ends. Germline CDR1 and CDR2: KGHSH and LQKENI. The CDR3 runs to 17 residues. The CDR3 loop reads CASSPLLVIGRVETQYF. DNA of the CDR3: TGTGCCAGCTCACCACTACTCGTGATAGGGCGGGTAGAGACCCAGTACTTC.

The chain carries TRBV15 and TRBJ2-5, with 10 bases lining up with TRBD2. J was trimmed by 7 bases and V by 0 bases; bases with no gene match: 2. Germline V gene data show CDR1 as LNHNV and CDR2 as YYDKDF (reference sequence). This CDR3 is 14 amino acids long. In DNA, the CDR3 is TGTGCCACCAGCAGAGAGCCTAGCGGGAGGACCCAGTACTTC. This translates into CATSREPSGRTQYF.

CDR3 sequence: CASSYRSSSYNEQFF. CDR3 sequence (DNA): TGTGCCAGCAGTTACAGGTCTAGCTCCTACAATGAGCAGTTCTTC. V usage is TRBV6-5 and J usage is TRBJ2-1; D is ambiguous. Between the trimmed V and J ends, which lost 2 bases and 0 bases, there was a span of 8 bases. Germline V gene data show CDR1 as MNHEY and CDR2 as SVGAGI. The CDR3 totals 15 residues.

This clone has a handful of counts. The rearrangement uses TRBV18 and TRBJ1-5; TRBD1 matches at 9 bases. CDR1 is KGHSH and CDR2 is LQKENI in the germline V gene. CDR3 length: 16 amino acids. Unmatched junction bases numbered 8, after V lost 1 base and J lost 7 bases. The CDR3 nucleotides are TGTGCCAGCTCACCACGCCGGGACAGGGATGGGCAGCCCCAGCATTTT. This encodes CASSPRRDRDGQPQHF.